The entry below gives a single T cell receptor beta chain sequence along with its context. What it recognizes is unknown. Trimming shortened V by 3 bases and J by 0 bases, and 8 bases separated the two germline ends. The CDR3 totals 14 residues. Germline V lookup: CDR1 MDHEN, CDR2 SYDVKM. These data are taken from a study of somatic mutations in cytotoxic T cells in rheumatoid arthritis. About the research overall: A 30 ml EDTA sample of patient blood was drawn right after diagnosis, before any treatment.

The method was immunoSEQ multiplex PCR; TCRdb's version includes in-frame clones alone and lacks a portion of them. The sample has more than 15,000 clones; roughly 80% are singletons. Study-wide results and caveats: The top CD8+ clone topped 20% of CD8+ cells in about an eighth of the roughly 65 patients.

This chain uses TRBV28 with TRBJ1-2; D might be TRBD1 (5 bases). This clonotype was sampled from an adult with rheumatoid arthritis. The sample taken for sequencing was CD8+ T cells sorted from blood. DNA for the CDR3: TGTGCCAGCAGTTTTCGGGGGTCTAACTATGGCTACACCTTC. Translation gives CASSFRGSNYGYTF.